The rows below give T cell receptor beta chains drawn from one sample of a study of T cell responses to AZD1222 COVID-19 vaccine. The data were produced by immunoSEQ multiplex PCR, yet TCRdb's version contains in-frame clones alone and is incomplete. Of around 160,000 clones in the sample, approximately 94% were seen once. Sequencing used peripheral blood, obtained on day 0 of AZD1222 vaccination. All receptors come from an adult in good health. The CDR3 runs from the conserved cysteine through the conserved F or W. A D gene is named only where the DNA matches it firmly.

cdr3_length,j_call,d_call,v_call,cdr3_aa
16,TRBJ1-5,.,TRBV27,CASTPVGTFNNQPQHF
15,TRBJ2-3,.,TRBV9,CASSVVTASTDTQYF
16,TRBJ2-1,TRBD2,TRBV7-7,CASTPLRENVYNEQFF
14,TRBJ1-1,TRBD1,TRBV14,CASSQTGSGTEAFF
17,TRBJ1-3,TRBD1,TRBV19,CASSKLNRGRSGNTIYF
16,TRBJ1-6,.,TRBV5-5,CASSLAGGSMASPLHF
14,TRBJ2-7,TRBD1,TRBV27,CASSPDRVLLEQYF
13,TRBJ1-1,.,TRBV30,CAWSVMTRSEAFF
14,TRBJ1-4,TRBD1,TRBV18,CASSPGQGNEKLFF
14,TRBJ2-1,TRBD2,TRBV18,CASSPQAGTNEQFF
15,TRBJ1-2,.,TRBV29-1,CSVGGLTGLNYGYTF
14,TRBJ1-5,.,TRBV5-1,CASSLVGGGQPQHF
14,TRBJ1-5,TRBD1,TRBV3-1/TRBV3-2,CASSSGQGAQPQHF
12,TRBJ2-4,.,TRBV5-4,CASSLTDNIQYF
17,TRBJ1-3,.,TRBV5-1,CASSLEAQGYSGNTIYF
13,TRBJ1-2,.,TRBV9,CASSVQGGYGYTF
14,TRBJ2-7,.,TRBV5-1,CASSLEGSAYEQYF
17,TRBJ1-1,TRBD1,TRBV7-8,CASSPGTDLLGNTEAFF
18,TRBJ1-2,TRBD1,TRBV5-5,CASSLSERTGIIGYGYTF
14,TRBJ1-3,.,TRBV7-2,CASSITFSGNTIYF
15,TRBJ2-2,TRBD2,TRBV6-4,CASSDGTSGARELFF
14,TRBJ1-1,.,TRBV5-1,CASSFSTGNTEAFF